A single sample gave rise to the 2 T cell receptor beta chains below, sequenced in a study of blood T cells in healthy people across ages (dated by TCRdb to 2015 to 2017). The library was generated by 5' RACE. TCRdb names Illumina HiSeq 2500 as the instrument used. A second PCR of about 6 to 12 cycles was performed with a sample-barcoded 5' primer and a J-beta primer mix. TCRdb cleaned the public reads at Q25 with fastp, built clones with MiXCR and kept in-frame beta chains. Records with the same CDR3 protein are collapsed into one entry carrying the most frequent genes and DNA. The sample table contains around 1.5 million distinct CDR3 sequences; only one count was recorded for approximately 60% of them. The ten largest clones represent 6.5% to 8% of the sample. The sequenced sample consisted of blood. These TCRs come from a man aged 18 to 35 in good health.

The CDR3 nucleotides are TGTGCCAGCACCTGGGACAGGAGGGGCAGTGAGCAGTTCTTC. This gives the protein CASTWDRRGSEQFF. The V gene is TRBV7-2, the J gene TRBJ2-1; 8 bases are shared with TRBD1. Unmatched junction bases numbered 11, after V lost 7 bases and J lost 9 bases. Germline V gene data show CDR1 as SGHTA and CDR2 as FQGNSA. CDR3 length: 14 residues.

The V gene is TRBV29-1, the J gene TRBJ2-5; TRBD1 matches at 7 bases. The V gene's germline CDR1 is SQVTM and CDR2 ANQGSEA. CDR3 length equals 13 residues. Trimming removed 6 bases from V and 2 bases from J; junction bases left unmatched: 6. CDR3: CSVPGQTQETQYF. CDR3 bases: TGCAGCGTCCCGGGACAGACTCAAGAGACCCAGTACTTC.